The rows below give T cell receptor beta chains drawn from one sample of a study of T cells in Graves' hyperthyroidism and ophthalmopathy. MiXCR, applied by TCRdb to the multiplex PCR reads, yields one record per CDR3 protein. The sample yields 300,000 or so distinct CDR3 sequences, around 15% seen once. Sample: blood. All receptors derive from an older woman with Graves' ophthalmopathy. The CDR3 runs from the conserved cysteine through the conserved F or W. Fields, in order: D gene, V gene, J gene, clone size, CDR3 protein, CDR3 DNA. A D gene is named only where the DNA matches it firmly. Expanded clones are given a class, and other clones once, few, many or no size at all.

d_call: TRBD1
v_call: TRBV6-1
j_call: TRBJ2-7
clone_size: .
cdr3_aa: CASSEVGQDYEQYF
cdr3_nt: TGTGCCAGCAGTGAAGTGGGACAGGACTACGAGCAGTACTTC

d_call: .
v_call: TRBV6-1
j_call: TRBJ2-7
clone_size: once
cdr3_aa: CASSEYEQYF
cdr3_nt: TGCGCCAGCAGTGAATACGAGCAGTACTTC

d_call: TRBD2
v_call: TRBV10-3
j_call: TRBJ2-3
clone_size: .
cdr3_aa: CAISGRGGLDTQYF
cdr3_nt: TGTGCCATCAGTGGACGGGGGGGCTTAGATACGCAGTATTTT

d_call: TRBD1
v_call: TRBV12-3/TRBV12-4
j_call: TRBJ1-4
clone_size: .
cdr3_aa: CASSFSQGDEKLFF
cdr3_nt: TGTGCCAGCAGTTTCTCACAGGGGGATGAAAAACTGTTTTTT

d_call: TRBD1
v_call: TRBV25-1
j_call: TRBJ2-5
clone_size: few
cdr3_aa: CASSELPPGQPLQETQYF
cdr3_nt: TGTGCCAGCAGTGAATTGCCCCCGGGACAGCCCCTCCAAGAGACCCAGTACTTC

d_call: .
v_call: TRBV28
j_call: TRBJ2-2
clone_size: many
cdr3_aa: CASSETGRGTGELFF
cdr3_nt: TGTGCCAGCAGCGAGACAGGGCGGGGCACCGGGGAGCTGTTTTTT

d_call: .
v_call: TRBV20-1
j_call: TRBJ2-5
clone_size: many
cdr3_aa: CSARGGSGRQETQYF
cdr3_nt: TGCAGTGCTAGGGGGGGTTCGGGGAGACAAGAGACCCAGTACTTC

d_call: TRBD1
v_call: TRBV7-9
j_call: TRBJ2-7
clone_size: many
cdr3_aa: CASSLDGTGGEQYF
cdr3_nt: TGTGCCAGCAGCTTAGACGGGACAGGGGGCGAGCAGTACTTC

d_call: .
v_call: TRBV28
j_call: TRBJ2-6
clone_size: many
cdr3_aa: CASRPQALSGANVLTF
cdr3_nt: TGTGCCAGCAGGCCACAGGCCCTCTCTGGGGCCAACGTCCTGACTTTC

d_call: .
v_call: TRBV20-1
j_call: TRBJ1-2
clone_size: .
cdr3_aa: CSARESGYGYTF
cdr3_nt: TGCAGTGCTAGAGAGAGTGGCTATGGCTACACCTTC

d_call: .
v_call: TRBV20-1
j_call: TRBJ2-5
clone_size: many
cdr3_aa: CSARETDRETQYF
cdr3_nt: TGCAGTGCTAGAGAGACAGACCGAGAGACCCAGTACTTC

d_call: .
v_call: TRBV9
j_call: TRBJ2-3
clone_size: few
cdr3_aa: CASSPKASTDTQYF
cdr3_nt: TGTGCCAGCAGCCCTAAAGCTAGCACAGATACGCAGTATTTT

d_call: .
v_call: TRBV20-1
j_call: TRBJ1-5
clone_size: many
cdr3_aa: CSAWSGTSGQPQHF
cdr3_nt: TGCAGTGCATGGTCAGGGACAAGTGGGCAGCCCCAGCATTTT